The source of this T cell receptor beta chain is a study of Tregs in tolerant kidney transplant recipients (dated by TCRdb to the late 2010s). As for the study more broadly: The study used TCRbeta sequencing to identify donor-specific regulatory T cells before combined kidney and bone marrow transplantation, then tracked those cells after transplant. TCRbeta repertoire sequencing was used in a few healthy controls to compare several ways of expanding Tregs specific for an allogeneic donor. What the work shows at the level of the full study, not this receptor alone: Expanding Tregs with activated donor B cells appeared to identify the most biologically relevant and donor-specific TCRbeta repertoire. Although technical replication error seemed to be minimal, the question of biological reproducibility was not addressed directly. Because the study included only a small number of patients, the results must be confirmed in larger populations and under other immunosuppression protocols.

The CDR3 spans 19 residues, from the cysteine through the phenylalanine. The only DNA kept is the CDR3, 57 bases in frame from the first base. The germline V gene specifies SNHLY as CDR1 and FYNNEI as CDR2. V and J are trimmed by 7 bases and 0 bases, and the gene matches miss 19 bases of the junction. Genomic DNA was extracted from sorted cells with the QIAGEN DNeasy Blood and Tissue Kit for TCRbeta CDR3 sequencing. High-throughput TCRbeta CDR3 sequencing was carried out commercially through immunoSEQ, with PCR amplification with bias correction and internal controls included. Per the original workflow: A unique productive TCRbeta sequence was defined by the CDR3 nucleotide sequence when primers matched, and otherwise by the CDR3 amino acid sequence together with the Vbeta and Jbeta genes. To correct sorting error, sequences shared between sorted populations at a frequency ratio of 2:1 or less were removed; the rest were assigned to the higher population. A sequence was defined as donor-reactive if the sequence was expanded at least 5-fold in CFSE-low cells compared with unstimulated cells and had a frequency of at least 0.01% in CFSE-low cells. Repertoire divergence was quantified by Jensen-Shannon divergence using the top 100 TCRbeta sequences ranked by frequency. For samples with multiple sequencing runs, sorting error was corrected in each run separately before the runs were combined. TCRdb retrieved this table from immuneACCESS and kept in-frame rearrangements only. Not all clones are present; in checked studies, unresolved V genes account for under half, and no reason is known for the remainder. V and J calls and clone size are those listed in that table; D and trimming were worked out from the DNA. Counted in this sample were approximately 90,000 clones; just over 90% of them appeared once. About 4.9% of the sample lies in the top ten.

Thawed PBMCs were FACS-sorted into unstimulated Tregs (CD4+CD25+CD127-), CD4+ non-Tregs (CD4+CD25-), CD4 cells and CD8 cells. Blood from healthy controls was obtained either from healthy volunteers or as purchased buffy coats. Healthy control blood was processed by Ficoll density gradient to PBMCs and cryopreserved; patient PBMCs were collected before and after transplant. This clone was seen once. Its antigen is still unknown. No per-base quality is available; no much larger clone lies one base away. This receptor chain uses TRBV2 and TRBJ2-3; TRBD2 agrees with 7 junctional bases. Source material: CD8+ T cells from blood. The TCR originated in a human donor in good health. For the CDR3, the sequence is CASKWGGSSGDLSTDTQYF. Here is the DNA: TGTGCCAGCAAATGGGGGGGTTCTAGCGGTGATCTCAGCACAGATACGCAGTATTTT.